This TCR beta chain was recorded in a study of cytomegalovirus exposure and HLA in healthy donors. In the PCR, 60 Vbeta and 13 Jbeta primers were used. Produced via immunoSEQ multiplex PCR; TCRdb's table is partial and in-frame only. The table has about 140,000 clones, roughly 65% seen once; the top ten hold approximately 1.8%. CDR1 is SGHDN and CDR2 is FVKESK in the germline V gene. The CDR3 length is 12 residues. V was shortened by 4 bases and J by 5 bases, with 9 bases between the two germline ends. What was sequenced was PBMCs. The TCR was taken from a woman aged 25-40 years in good health and CMV-seronegative. The chain links TRBV14 to TRBJ2-7; D not certain. The CDR3 DNA follows: TGTGCCAGCAGCCTTAGTAACCACGAGCAGTACTTC. This codes for CASSLSNHEQYF.